Listed below are T cell receptor beta chains from one sample, sequenced in a study of blood T cell repertoires in COVID-19. Profiling relied on immunoSEQ multiplex PCR, and the TCRdb table lists in-frame clones only, not all of them. The table shows about 190,000 clones, with 80% to 90% occurring only once. The sample taken for sequencing was peripheral blood. Receptor source: a woman aged 70-85 years with active or convalescent COVID-19. Both conserved end residues are part of each CDR3. D genes are given only for firm matches.

d_gene | j_gene | v_gene | CDR3nt | CDR3aa
TRBD1 | TRBJ2-7 | TRBV2 | TGTGCCAGCAGTGATCTCCTTGCCGGGACAGGGGTTGGGGAGCAGTACTTC | CASSDLLAGTGVGEQYF
. | TRBJ2-2 | TRBV5-6 | TGTGCCAGCAGCTTGCCCAGCGGGCATACCGGGGAGCTGTTTTTT | CASSLPSGHTGELFF
. | TRBJ2-4 | TRBV2 | TGTGCCAGCAGTGGTGGCGGGGCCAAAAACATTCAGTACTTC | CASSGGGAKNIQYF
. | TRBJ1-5 | TRBV7-8 | TGTGCCAGCAGCCCGGGACAACTCAATCAGCCCCAGCATTTT | CASSPGQLNQPQHF
TRBD2 | TRBJ2-1 | TRBV3-1/TRBV3-2 | TGTGCCAGCAGTCTGCAACTAGCGGGAGGAACATCTGAGCAGTTCTTC | CASSLQLAGGTSEQFF
TRBD1 | TRBJ1-5 | TRBV2 | TGTGCCAGCAGCCTGACAGGGCCCAATCAGCCCCAGCATTTT | CASSLTGPNQPQHF
TRBD1 | TRBJ2-4 | TRBV10-2 | TGCGCCAGCAGAAAGGGACAGGGGGAAAACATTCAGTACTTC | CASRKGQGENIQYF
TRBD1 | TRBJ2-5 | TRBV20-1 | TGCAGTGCTAGTGGGACAGGGGGAGAGACCCAGTACTTC | CSASGTGGETQYF
. | TRBJ2-1 | TRBV29-1 | TGCAGCGGCAGATTCTACAATGAGCAGTTCTTC | CSGRFYNEQFF
TRBD1 | TRBJ2-3 | TRBV7-3 | TGTGCCAGCAGCCTAAGGGGCAGAGACAGGGGGACAGATACGCAGTATTTT | CASSLRGRDRGTDTQYF